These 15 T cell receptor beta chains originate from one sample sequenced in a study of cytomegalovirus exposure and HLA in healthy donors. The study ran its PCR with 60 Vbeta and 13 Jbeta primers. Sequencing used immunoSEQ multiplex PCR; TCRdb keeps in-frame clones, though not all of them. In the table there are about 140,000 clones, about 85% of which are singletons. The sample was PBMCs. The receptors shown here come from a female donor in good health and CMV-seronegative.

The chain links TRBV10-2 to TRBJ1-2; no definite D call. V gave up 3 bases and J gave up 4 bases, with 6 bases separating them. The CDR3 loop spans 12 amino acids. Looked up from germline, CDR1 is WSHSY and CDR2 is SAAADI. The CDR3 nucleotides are TGCGCCAGCAGTGACCGCGGCTATGGCTACACCTTC. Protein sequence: CASSDRGYGYTF.

Here the CDR3 DNA reads TGTGCCACCAGCAGAGGGGGCCTGAACACTGAAGCTTTCTTT. Translated, it gives CATSRGGLNTEAFF. V and J are TRBV15 and TRBJ1-1, with D tentatively TRBD1 (5 bases). V lost 1 base to trimming and J lost 0 bases, with 6 bases between them. Germline V gives CDR1 LNHNV, CDR2 YYDKDF (reference sequence). There are 14 residues in the CDR3.

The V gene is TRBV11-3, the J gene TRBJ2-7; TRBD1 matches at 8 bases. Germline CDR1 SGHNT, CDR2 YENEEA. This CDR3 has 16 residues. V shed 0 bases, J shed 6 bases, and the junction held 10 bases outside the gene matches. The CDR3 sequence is CASSLDPAGTGVEQYF. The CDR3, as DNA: TGTGCCAGCAGCTTAGATCCGGCAGGGACAGGTGTCGAGCAGTACTTC.

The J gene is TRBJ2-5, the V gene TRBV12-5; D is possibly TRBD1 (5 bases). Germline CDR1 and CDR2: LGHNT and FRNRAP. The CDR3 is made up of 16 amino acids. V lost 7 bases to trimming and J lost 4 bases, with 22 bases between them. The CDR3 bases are TGTGCTAGTGTGAGTCCCGGCGGCAGGGCCTCAGAGACCCAGTACTTC. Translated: CASVSPGGRASETQYF.

The CDR3: CASSVGGSATEAFF. The CDR3, as DNA: TGTGCCAGCAGCGTAGGAGGGAGTGCCACTGAAGCTTTCTTT. This chain joins TRBV9 and TRBJ1-1; D uncertain. Germline CDR1 reads SGDLS; CDR2 reads YYNGEE. The length of the CDR3 is 14 residues. V lost 0 bases and J 4 bases, leaving 10 bases between the germline ends.

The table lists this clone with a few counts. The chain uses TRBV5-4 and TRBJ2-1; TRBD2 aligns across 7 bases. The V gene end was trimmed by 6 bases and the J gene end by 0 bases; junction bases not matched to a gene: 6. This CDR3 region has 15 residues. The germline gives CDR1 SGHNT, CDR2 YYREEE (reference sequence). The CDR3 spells CASTEREGSYNEQFF. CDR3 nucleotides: TGTGCCAGCACAGAGCGGGAAGGCTCCTACAATGAGCAGTTCTTC.

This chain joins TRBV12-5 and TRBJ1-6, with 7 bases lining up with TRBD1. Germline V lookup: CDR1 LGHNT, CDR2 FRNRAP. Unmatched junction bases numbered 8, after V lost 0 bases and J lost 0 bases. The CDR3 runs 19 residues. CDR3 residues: CASGLVGTDQRSYNSPLHF. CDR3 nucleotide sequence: TGTGCTAGTGGTTTGGTCGGGACAGATCAACGCTCCTATAATTCACCCCTCCACTTT.

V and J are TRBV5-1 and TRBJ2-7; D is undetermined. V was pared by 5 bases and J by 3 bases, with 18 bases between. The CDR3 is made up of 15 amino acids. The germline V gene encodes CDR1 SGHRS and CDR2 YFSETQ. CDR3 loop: CASSLDGGLFYEQYF. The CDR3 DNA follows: TGCGCCAGCAGTCTAGACGGCGGCCTGTTCTACGAGCAGTACTTC.

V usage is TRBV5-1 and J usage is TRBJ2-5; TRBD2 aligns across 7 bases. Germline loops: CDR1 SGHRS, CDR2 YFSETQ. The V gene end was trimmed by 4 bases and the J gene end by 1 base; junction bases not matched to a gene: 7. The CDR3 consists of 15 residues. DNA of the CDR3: TGCGCCAGCAGCCGGGCGGGAGCACCCCAAGAGACCCAGTACTTC. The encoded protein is CASSRAGAPQETQYF.

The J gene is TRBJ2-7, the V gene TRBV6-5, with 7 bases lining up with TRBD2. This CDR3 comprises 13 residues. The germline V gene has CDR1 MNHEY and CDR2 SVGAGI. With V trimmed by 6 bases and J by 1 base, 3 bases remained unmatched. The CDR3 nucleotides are TGTGCCAGCAGCCGGGGGGAGTCCTACGAGCAGTACTTC. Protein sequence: CASSRGESYEQYF.

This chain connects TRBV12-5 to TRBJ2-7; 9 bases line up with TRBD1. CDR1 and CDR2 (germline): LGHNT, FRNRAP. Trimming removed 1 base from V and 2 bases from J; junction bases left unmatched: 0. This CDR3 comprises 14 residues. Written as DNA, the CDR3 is TGTGCTAGTGGTTTGGGGACAGGGGCCTACGAGCAGTACTTC. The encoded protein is CASGLGTGAYEQYF.

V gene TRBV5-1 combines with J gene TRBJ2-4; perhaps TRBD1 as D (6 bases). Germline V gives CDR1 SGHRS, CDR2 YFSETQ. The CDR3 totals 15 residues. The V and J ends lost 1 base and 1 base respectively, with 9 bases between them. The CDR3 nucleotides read TGCGCCAGCAGCTTGCCAGGGGCGGCCAAAAACATTCAGTACTTC. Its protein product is CASSLPGAAKNIQYF.

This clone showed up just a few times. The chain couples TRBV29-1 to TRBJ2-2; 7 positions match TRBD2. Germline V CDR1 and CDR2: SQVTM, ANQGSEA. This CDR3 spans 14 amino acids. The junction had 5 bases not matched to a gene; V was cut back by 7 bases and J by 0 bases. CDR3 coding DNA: TGCAGCGGTAGCGGGCCTTCGAACACCGGGGAGCTGTTTTTT. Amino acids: CSGSGPSNTGELFF.

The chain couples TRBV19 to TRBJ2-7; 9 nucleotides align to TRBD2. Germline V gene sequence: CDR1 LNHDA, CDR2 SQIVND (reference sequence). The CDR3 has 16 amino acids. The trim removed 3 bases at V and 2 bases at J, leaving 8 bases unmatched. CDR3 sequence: CASSMVGGRGTYEQYF. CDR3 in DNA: TGTGCCAGTAGTATGGTGGGCGGGAGGGGGACCTACGAGCAGTACTTC.

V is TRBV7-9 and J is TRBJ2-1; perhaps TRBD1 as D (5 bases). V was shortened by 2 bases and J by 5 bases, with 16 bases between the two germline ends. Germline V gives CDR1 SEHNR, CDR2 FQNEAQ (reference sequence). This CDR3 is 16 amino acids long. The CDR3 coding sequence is TGTGCCAGCAGCTTATACGTGACAGCGCTCAACAATGAGCAGTTCTTC. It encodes CASSLYVTALNNEQFF.